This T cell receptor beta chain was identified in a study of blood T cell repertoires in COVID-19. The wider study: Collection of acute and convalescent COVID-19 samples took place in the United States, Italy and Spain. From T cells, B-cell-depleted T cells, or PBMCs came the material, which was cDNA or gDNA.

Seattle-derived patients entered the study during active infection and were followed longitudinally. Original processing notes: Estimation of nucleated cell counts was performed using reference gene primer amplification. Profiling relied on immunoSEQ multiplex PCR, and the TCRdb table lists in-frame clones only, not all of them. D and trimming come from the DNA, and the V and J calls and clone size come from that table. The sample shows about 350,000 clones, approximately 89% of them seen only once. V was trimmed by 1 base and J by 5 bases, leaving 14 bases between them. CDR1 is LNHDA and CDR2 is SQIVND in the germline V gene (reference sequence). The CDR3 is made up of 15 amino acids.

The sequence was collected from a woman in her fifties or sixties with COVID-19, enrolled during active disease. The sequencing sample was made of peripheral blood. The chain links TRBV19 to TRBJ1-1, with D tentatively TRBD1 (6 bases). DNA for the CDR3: TGTGCCAGTAGTATAGCGGGCAGGGGACAAACTGAAGCTTTCTTT. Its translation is CASSIAGRGQTEAFF.